Below are 21 T cell receptor beta chains sequenced from a single sample in a study of human T cells and chemical hapten exposure. TCRdb reprocessed the RACE reads via MiXCR and lists one record per CDR3 protein. The sample lists some 96,000 distinct CDR3 sequences; 7.5% to 10% were seen once. Time point defined: patch test 2, 6 weeks after DPC sensitization. Sample treatment: therapeutic diphenylcyclopropenone sensitization with weekly scalp DPC. The sequences come from whole blood, collected in connection with sensitization to the hapten diphenylcyclopropenone (DPC). These receptors came from a woman aged 40 to 49 with alopecia areata. Some clones in this sample may be carry-over from other donors' samples.

This clonotype was detected only once. The V gene is TRBV5-1, the J gene TRBJ2-1; D uncertain. The ends were cut back, 1 base at V and 4 bases at J, with 15 bases in the middle. CDR3 length equals 16 residues. Germline V gene lookup returns CDR1 SGHRS and CDR2 YFSETQ. This CDR3 is CASSLSILTRYNEQFF. In DNA form, the CDR3 reads TGCGCCAGCAGCTTGTCGATCCTGACCAGATACAATGAGCAGTTCTTC.

This clonotype came up a few times. The V and J genes are TRBV7-3 and TRBJ1-4; 7 bases align to TRBD1. This CDR3 spans 15 amino acids. The trim removed 4 bases at V and 2 bases at J, leaving 4 bases unmatched. Germline V lookup: CDR1 SGHTA, CDR2 FQGTGA. CDR3 DNA: TGTGCCAGCAGCTCTCCACAGGGGACTAATGAAAAACTGTTTTTT. Translation gives CASSSPQGTNEKLFF.

This clonotype has more than one count but fewer than ten. CDR3 in amino acids: CASSSGTGGTGELFF. The CDR3 region has the DNA TGTGCCAGCAGTTCCGGGACAGGGGGCACCGGGGAGCTGTTTTTT. The chain uses TRBV6-5 and TRBJ2-2; 11 nucleotides align to TRBD1. J gave up 4 bases and V 4 bases, and 2 bases lay outside the gene matches. Germline CDR1 and CDR2: MNHEY and SVGAGI. CDR3 length: 15 residues.

Ten or more counts support this clonotype. The chain is built from TRBV7-6 and TRBJ2-1; D might be TRBD1 (6 bases). This CDR3 is 14 amino acids long. CDR1 and CDR2 (germline): SGHVS, FNYEAQ. V was clipped by 1 base and J by 6 bases, with 10 bases between them. CDR3 loop: CASSLGGQGNEQFF. In nucleotides, the CDR3 is TGTGCCAGCAGCTTAGGGGGGCAGGGCAATGAGCAGTTCTTC.

This clonotype has just a few counts. The rearrangement uses TRBV27 and TRBJ2-7; 10 bases align to TRBD2. In germline, CDR1 is MNHEY, CDR2 SMNVEV (reference sequence). The CDR3 sequence is 18 residues long. V shed 4 bases and J 0 bases; nucleotides not matched to a gene: 12. This chain's CDR3 is CASSYPIRGLADSYEQYF. DNA of the CDR3: TGTGCCAGCAGTTACCCAATCCGAGGACTAGCGGACTCCTACGAGCAGTACTTC.

This clonotype was picked up a small number of times. The chain uses TRBV6-2 or TRBV6-3 and TRBJ2-6; D unclear. The CDR3 runs to 17 residues. Between the trimmed V and J ends, which lost 2 bases and 0 bases, there was a span of 11 bases. The germline CDR1 and CDR2 sequences are MNHEY and SVGEGT. The CDR3 region is CASSYRPRISGANVLTF. CDR3 nucleotides: TGTGCCAGCAGTTACCGACCTAGAATCTCTGGGGCCAACGTCCTGACTTTC.

The genes are TRBV20-1 and TRBJ2-3; either TRBD1 or TRBD2 may supply D (5 bases each). CDR1 DFQATT and CDR2 SNEGSKA come from the germline V gene (reference sequence). Trimming removed 6 bases at V and 3 bases at J, with 19 bases between. This CDR3 is built from 15 residues. The CDR3 sequence: CSASHGGKRTDTQYF. As DNA, the CDR3 is TGCAGTGCCTCCCATGGGGGTAAGAGGACAGATACGCAGTATTTT.

Ten or more counts support this clonotype. This sequence joins TRBV18 and TRBJ2-6, with a tentative D call TRBD2 (6 bases). The CDR3 extends over 18 amino acids. CDR1 is KGHSH and CDR2 is LQKENI in the germline V gene. V lost 3 bases and J lost 0, with 15 bases in between. The CDR3 bases are TGTGCCAGCTCACCCCGGAGTAGCGGCAGCTCTGGGGCCAACGTCCTGACTTTC. Its protein is CASSPRSSGSSGANVLTF.

In its sample, this clonotype was seen a few times. The chain has TRBV29-1 and TRBJ1-1, with a weak D call TRBD1 (5 bases). The CDR3 runs to 14 residues. Germline loops: CDR1 SQVTM, CDR2 ANQGSEA. V was shortened by 6 bases and J by 3 bases, with 17 bases between the two germline ends. CDR3 sequence: CSVGGDRPYTEAFF. The CDR3 DNA reads as TGCAGCGTGGGGGGAGACCGTCCGTACACTGAAGCTTTCTTT.

This clonotype has more than one count but fewer than ten. The V call is TRBV28, the J call TRBJ2-7; possible D gene TRBD2, 5 bases. Germline lookup yields CDR1 MDHEN and CDR2 SYDVKM. The CDR3 has 14 amino acids. V was trimmed by 5 bases and J by 4 bases, leaving 15 bases between them. This chain's CDR3 is CASSRPPEGYEQYF. CDR3 nucleotides: TGTGCCAGCAGTAGGCCACCCGAGGGTTACGAGCAGTACTTC. Full variable domain (rest looked up from reference TRBV28 and TRBJ2-7): DVKVTQSSRYLVKRTGEKVFLECVQDMDHENMFWYRQDPGLGLRLIYFSYDVKMKEKGDIPEGYSVSREKKERFSLILESASTNQTSMYLCASSRPPEGYEQYFGPGTRLTVT.

This clonotype was observed a few times. The V gene is TRBV12-3 or TRBV12-4, the J gene TRBJ2-4; the match to TRBD1 covers 9 bases. The CDR3 runs to 15 residues. Trimming cost V 9 bases and J 4 bases; bases outside gene matches: 10. CDR3 protein: CASKRQGQGKNIQYF. The CDR3 nucleotides read TGTGCCAGTAAGAGGCAGGGACAGGGTAAAAACATTCAGTACTTC.

J is TRBJ1-5 and V is TRBV18, with 7 bases matching TRBD1. Per germline, CDR1 KGHSH and CDR2 LQKENI. V lost 5 bases to trimming and J lost 0 bases; unmatched junction nucleotides: 4. This CDR3 has 15 residues. The DNA of the CDR3 is TGTGCCAGCTCAGCCGGGACAGATAGCAATCAGCCCCAGCATTTT. This gives the protein CASSAGTDSNQPQHF. Full variable domain (remainder filled in from reference TRBV18 and TRBJ1-5): NAGVMQNPRHLVRRRGQEARLRCSPMKGHSHVYWYRQLPEEGLKFMVYLQKENIIDESGMPKERFSAEFPKEGPSILRIQQVVRGDSAAYFCASSAGTDSNQPQHFGDGTRLSIL.

This chain connects TRBV29-1 to TRBJ1-1, with D perhaps TRBD1 (6 bases). CDR3 size: 12 residues. Germline CDR1 reads SQVTM; CDR2 reads ANQGSEA. V lost 5 bases and J lost 3, with 10 bases in between. CDR3 nucleotides: TGCAGCGTTTCAGGACAGTACACTGAAGCTTTCTTT. This encodes CSVSGQYTEAFF.

This clonotype has a handful of counts. The chain couples TRBV20-1 to TRBJ2-1, with a tentative D call TRBD2 (6 bases). The germline CDR1 and CDR2 sequences are DFQATT and SNEGSKA (reference sequence). V lost 0 bases, J lost 2 bases, and 17 bases lay in between. The CDR3 covers 17 residues. This chain's CDR3 is CSARDLLVGGAYNEQFF. The DNA for the CDR3 is TGCAGTGCTAGAGATCTTTTGGTGGGAGGCGCCTACAATGAGCAGTTCTTC.

The genes are TRBV29-1 and TRBJ2-5; tentative D call: TRBD2 (6 bases). The germline V and J ends were trimmed by 7 bases and 5 bases, with 14 bases remaining between them. The CDR3 is 12 amino acids. From germline, CDR1 is SQVTM and CDR2 ANQGSEA. CDR3 nucleotide sequence: TGCAGCGCGGGACTCTCCGAGGAGACCCAGTACTTC. This translates into CSAGLSEETQYF.

This clonotype was recorded at least ten times. The genes are TRBV28 and TRBJ1-1; the match to TRBD1 covers 7 bases. The CDR3 is made up of 16 amino acids. Germline V gene data show CDR1 as MDHEN and CDR2 as SYDVKM. With V trimmed by 6 bases and J by 1 base, 11 bases remained unmatched. The CDR3 spells CASRPTGAAQNTEAFF. The CDR3 coding sequence is TGTGCCAGCAGACCAACAGGGGCGGCCCAGAACACTGAAGCTTTCTTT.

This clonotype was picked up one time. This clone may be a read error of a much larger clone one base away. V usage is TRBV28 and J usage is TRBJ2-7; 8 positions agree with TRBD2. CDR1 and CDR2 from the germline V gene are MDHEN and SYDVKM. The CDR3 runs 14 residues. V shed 4 bases, J shed 3 bases, and the junction held 5 bases outside the gene matches. The CDR3: CASSSPGLVYEQYF. The CDR3 region has the DNA TGTGCCAGCAGTTCCCCGGGACTAGTCTACGAGCAGTACTTC.

This chain connects TRBV7-3 to TRBJ2-3; 10 nucleotides match TRBD2. Trimming cost V 5 bases and J 5 bases; bases outside gene matches: 10. Germline V gene lookup returns CDR1 SGHTA and CDR2 FQGTGA. CDR3 length: 16 amino acids. DNA for the CDR3: TGTGCCAGCAGCCAAGGAATAGCGGGAGGTGAAGATACGCAGTATTTT. Its protein product is CASSQGIAGGEDTQYF. The full variable domain, rest sourced from reference TRBV7-3 and TRBJ2-3, is GAGVSQTPSNKVTEKGKYVELRCDPISGHTALYWYRQSLGQGPEFLIYFQGTGAADDSGLPNDRFFAVRPEGSVSTLKIQRTERGDSAVYLCASSQGIAGGEDTQYFGPGTRLTVL.

CDR3: CASSYYQQGANTEAFF. The CDR3 DNA sequence: TGTGCCAGCAGTTATTACCAACAGGGAGCGAACACTGAAGCTTTCTTT. V usage is TRBV6-2 or TRBV6-3 and J usage is TRBJ1-1, with a weak D call TRBD1 (6 bases). CDR1 MNHEY and CDR2 SVGEGT come from the germline V gene. The ends were cut back, 3 bases at V and 1 base at J, with 15 bases in the middle. CDR3 length: 16 residues.

The V and J genes are TRBV29-1 and TRBJ2-3; TRBD2 is a possible D gene (8 bases). This CDR3 is 14 amino acids long. The V end was cut by 7 bases, the J end by 1 base, with 15 bases between. Looked up from germline, CDR1 is SQVTM and CDR2 is ANQGSEA. The CDR3 protein is CSAFSGTGTDTQYF. In DNA, the CDR3 is TGCAGCGCCTTTAGCGGGACAGGCACAGATACGCAGTATTTT.

The rearrangement joins TRBV5-1 to TRBJ2-7, with TRBD2 matching 8 bases. V lost 7 bases and J lost 6; bases outside the gene matches: 15. This CDR3 contains 15 residues. Germline V gene lookup returns CDR1 SGHRS and CDR2 YFSETQ. CDR3 DNA sequence: TGCGCCAGCCGCCTGGATAGCGGGATTTCCGGCGAGCAGTACTTC. Translating it yields CASRLDSGISGEQYF.